These T cell receptor beta chains were read from a single sample in a study of T cell repertoires in aging, cancer and after chemotherapy. TCRdb passed the multiplex PCR reads through MiXCR, listing each CDR3 protein once. The data hold more than 8,000 distinct CDR3 sequences, with roughly two fifths observed a single time. Sequenced: blood. The source is a human donor in good health. CDR3s include the opening cysteine and the closing phenylalanine or tryptophan. The D gene is left open where the match is weak. Size is omitted from some rows. Given values are once, few, many or a class for expanded clones.

>once|TRBJ1-1|TRBD1|TRBV19
CASSIISGTAIRNTEAFF
TGTGCCAGTAGTATAATTTCAGGGACAGCGATCCGGAACACTGAAGCTTTCTTT
>medium-sized|TRBJ2-5|-|TRBV29-1
CSVFPGGETQYF
TGCAGCGTTTTCCCCGGGGGAGAGACCCAGTACTTC
>few|TRBJ2-2|-|TRBV11-3
CASSSRPGVGNTGELFF
TGTGCCAGCAGCTCACGCCCCGGTGTCGGAAACACCGGGGAGCTGTTTTTT
>few|TRBJ1-4|-|TRBV27
CASSLSAGPWGKLFF
TGTGCCAGCAGTTTATCCGCGGGCCCCTGGGGAAAACTGTTTTTT
>-|TRBJ2-1|-|TRBV30
CAWSVPILLEQFF
TGTGCCTGGAGTGTACCCATCCTACTTGAGCAGTTCTTC
>-|TRBJ2-5|-|TRBV20-1
CSARGIIGATLQETQYF
TGCAGTGCTAGAGGGATTATAGGCGCTACACTCCAAGAGACCCAGTACTTC
>-|TRBJ2-7|-|TRBV27
CASRITRTGTYEQYF
TGTGCCAGCAGAATAACCAGAACAGGTACCTACGAGCAGTACTTC
>-|TRBJ1-1|TRBD1|TRBV11-3
CASSLGQGVYEAFF
TGTGCCAGCAGCTTAGGACAGGGAGTCTATGAAGCTTTCTTT
>few|TRBJ1-1|-|TRBV11-3
CASSLDGVGYTEAFF
TGTGCCAGCAGCTTAGATGGGGTCGGTTACACTGAAGCTTTCTTT
>-|TRBJ1-5|-|TRBV6-1
CASRRNRDSNQPQHF
TGTGCCAGCAGGAGGAACAGGGACAGCAATCAGCCCCAGCATTTT
>few|TRBJ1-1|-|TRBV27
CASSLLARHIEAFF
TGTGCCAGCAGTTTGCTCGCTCGACACATTGAAGCTTTCTTT
>few|TRBJ1-5|-|TRBV10-3
CAISESLLSNQPQHF
TGTGCCATCAGTGAGTCGCTTCTTAGCAATCAGCCCCAGCATTTT
>-|TRBJ2-3|-|TRBV19
CASTLSVGSDTQYF
TGTGCCAGTACCCTGTCGGTGGGGTCAGATACGCAGTATTTT
>-|TRBJ1-1|-|TRBV11-1
CASSWGQNTEAFF
TGTGCCAGCAGTTGGGGACAGAACACTGAAGCTTTCTTT
>-|TRBJ2-3|TRBD1|TRBV7-9
CASSFRDRHTDTQYF
TGTGCCAGCAGCTTCAGGGACAGACACACAGATACGCAGTATTTT
>few|TRBJ1-4|-|TRBV6-5
CASRITRWEKLFF
TGTGCCAGCAGGATTACACGGTGGGAAAAACTGTTTTTT
>-|TRBJ2-7|TRBD1|TRBV10-3
CAINNPGQGNEQYF
TGTGCCATCAACAATCCGGGACAGGGAAACGAGCAGTACTTC
>-|TRBJ2-7|TRBD1|TRBV7-2
CASTSWTGVREQYF
TGTGCCAGCACCAGCTGGACAGGTGTCCGCGAGCAGTACTTC
>few|TRBJ1-2|-|TRBV29-1
CSGGQRGHGYTF
TGCAGCGGCGGACAGCGGGGGCATGGCTACACCTTC
>-|TRBJ2-3|-|TRBV5-6
CASSWAGSPDTQYF
TGTGCCAGCAGCTGGGCGGGGTCTCCGGATACGCAGTATTTT
>few|TRBJ1-2|-|TRBV6-5
CASRPSTGTNYGYTF
TGTGCCAGCAGACCCTCGACGGGAACTAACTATGGCTACACCTTC
>-|TRBJ2-1|TRBD2|TRBV5-8
CASSLGTSGSNDEQFF
TGTGCCAGCAGCTTAGGGACTAGCGGGAGTAACGATGAGCAGTTCTTC
>few|TRBJ1-6|-|TRBV6-6
CASSYSSNSPLHF
TGTGCCAGCAGTTACTCGAGTAATTCACCCCTCCACTTT
>-|TRBJ1-6|-|TRBV11-3
CASSSGPGQGISSPLHF
TGTGCCAGCAGCTCAGGTCCGGGGCAGGGAATTAGTTCACCCCTCCACTTT
>few|TRBJ1-5|-|TRBV5-6
CASSLVDQPQHF
TGTGCCAGCAGCTTGGTTGATCAGCCCCAGCATTTT
>medium-sized|TRBJ2-3|-|TRBV11-3
CASSYRPTDTQYF
TGTGCCAGCAGCTACCGCCCCACAGATACGCAGTATTTT
>few|TRBJ2-3|TRBD2|TRBV20-1
CSAGAREGGTDTQYF
TGCAGTGCGGGGGCGCGGGAGGGCGGCACAGATACGCAGTATTTT
>few|TRBJ1-2|-|TRBV11-1
CASSSPPDYGYTF
TGTGCCAGCAGCTCCCCGCCTGACTATGGCTACACCTTC
>few|TRBJ2-7|-|TRBV6-6
CATLGRGLYEQYF
TGTGCCACCTTAGGAAGGGGTCTCTACGAGCAGTACTTC
>few|TRBJ2-1|-|TRBV11-3
CASSGEPGSSSYNEQFF
TGTGCCAGCAGCGGAGAGCCGGGTTCAAGCTCCTACAATGAGCAGTTCTTC
>-|TRBJ2-7|TRBD2|TRBV5-1
CASSLGPPVAGPYEQYF
TGTGCCAGCAGCTTGGGGCCCCCGGTAGCGGGACCGTACGAGCAGTACTTC
>-|TRBJ1-2|TRBD1|TRBV5-1
CASSLGDSAAANYGYTF
TGCGCCAGCAGCTTGGGGGACAGCGCAGCAGCTAACTATGGCTACACCTTC
>-|TRBJ1-2|-|TRBV20-1
CSASGQEFNYGYTF
TGCAGTGCTAGCGGCCAGGAATTTAACTATGGCTACACCTTC
>few|TRBJ2-1|-|TRBV19
CASSVFSWGSSYNEQFF
TGTGCCAGTAGTGTCTTTTCGTGGGGCAGCTCCTACAATGAGCAGTTCTTC
>-|TRBJ2-3|TRBD2|TRBV6-2/TRBV6-3
CASSSLRGGFGADTQYF
TGTGCCAGCAGCTCCTTGCGGGGGGGCTTCGGTGCAGATACGCAGTATTTT